A single sample is the source of the 22 T cell receptor beta chains below, sequenced in a study of graft-versus-host responses after intestinal transplantation. For these receptors, no antigen is known. Here immunoSEQ multiplex PCR was the method, and the copy in TCRdb shows in-frame clones only, minus some. The profile shows about 100,000 clones, 87% of them singletons. The sequencing used unstimulated CD4+ T cells sorted from spleen or lymph node cells, collected before intestinal transplant. The receptors originated from a human donor who received an intestinal transplant.

This clone has only one observation. This specimen includes other DNA sequences encoding the same CDR3. This sequence joins TRBV6-1 and TRBJ1-4; D is perhaps TRBD1 (6 bases). The CDR3 spans 20 residues. Germline V lookup: CDR1 MNHNS, CDR2 SASEGT. V gave up 2 bases and J gave up 0 bases, with 22 bases separating them. Here the CDR3 reads CASSESVTGQGTPTNEKLFF. CDR3 sequence (DNA): TGTGCCAGCAGTGAATCAGTGACAGGACAAGGCACTCCAACTAATGAAAAACTGTTTTTT.

The chain uses TRBV9 and TRBJ1-2; TRBD1 aligns across 7 bases. The CDR3 is made up of 15 amino acids. Unmatched junction bases numbered 9, after V lost 7 bases and J lost 0 bases. Germline CDR1 and CDR2: SGDLS and YYNGEE. CDR3 coding DNA: TGTGCCAGCCAAACAGGGGTCGGGTCTAACTATGGCTACACCTTC. Translation gives CASQTGVGSNYGYTF.

This clone was seen more than once but under ten times. The J gene is TRBJ1-6, the V gene TRBV5-1; possibly TRBD1 for D (6 bases). V lost 0 bases to trimming and J lost 17 bases, with 15 bases between them. The germline gives CDR1 SGHRS, CDR2 YFSETQ. The CDR3 totals 13 residues. The CDR3 here is CASSLGEEGVFHF. The CDR3, as DNA: TGCGCCAGCAGCTTGGGAGAAGAGGGGGTCTTCCACTTT.

The chain couples TRBV9 to TRBJ1-2; D possibly corresponds to TRBD1 (6 bases). The CDR3 runs to 13 residues. V was trimmed by 0 bases and J by 8 bases, leaving 11 bases between them. CDR1 and CDR2 (germline): SGDLS, YYNGEE. In DNA, the CDR3 is TGTGCCAGCAGCGTAGGCAGGGGAGGAGGCTACACCTTC. It is translated as CASSVGRGGGYTF.

J is TRBJ2-2 and V is TRBV7-2; TRBD1 agrees at 9 bases. Germline CDR1 SGHTA, CDR2 FQGNSA. CDR3 length: 18 amino acids. The V and J ends lost 2 bases and 6 bases, in that order; junction bases with no gene match: 13. The CDR3, as DNA: TGTGCCAGCAGCTTACCCCCCACAGGGGGCGCTTACGCCGGGGAGCTGTTTTTT. Its translation: CASSLPPTGGAYAGELFF.

The chain carries TRBV6-1 and TRBJ1-2; 7 bases agree with TRBD1. The V gene's germline CDR1 is MNHNS and CDR2 SASEGT. V shed 3 bases and J 4 bases; nucleotides not matched to a gene: 11. The CDR3 spans 16 residues. The CDR3, as DNA: TGTGCCAGCAGTGATGCACCGACAGGGAGGGCCTATGGCTACACCTTC. Its protein product is CASSDAPTGRAYGYTF.

The rearrangement uses TRBV1 and TRBJ1-1; the D segment call TRBD1 is taken from the table without a DNA check. TRBV1 is annotated as a pseudogene. The CDR3 has 17 residues. The CDR3 nucleotides are TGCACCAGCAGCCAAGACTCGACAGGGTCCCTGGGCACTGAAGCTTTCTTT. Protein product: CTSSQDSTGSLGTEAFF.

This chain joins TRBV5-1 and TRBJ2-7; weak D call: TRBD2 (5 bases). Germline V gives CDR1 SGHRS, CDR2 YFSETQ. The CDR3 has 16 residues. V was cut by 0 bases and J by 5 bases, with 18 bases left in between. CDR3 residues: CASSLVFGVPSDEQYF. DNA for the CDR3: TGCGCCAGCAGCTTGGTTTTCGGGGTCCCATCCGACGAGCAGTACTTC.

This rearrangement joins TRBV7-9 to TRBJ1-1, with 7 bases matching TRBD1. The CDR3 consists of 13 residues. V gave up 1 base and J gave up 4 bases; unmatched junction bases: 0. Germline V CDR1 and CDR2: SEHNR, FQNEAQ (reference sequence). The DNA of the CDR3 is TGTGCCAGCAGCTTAGACAGGGGCACTGAAGCTTTCTTT. This sequence encodes CASSLDRGTEAFF.

This clone came up a few times. The chain combines TRBV2 with TRBJ2-1; 9 bases map to TRBD2. CDR3 size: 15 residues. The germline CDR1 and CDR2 sequences are SNHLY and FYNNEI. V lost 8 bases and J lost 6; bases outside the gene matches: 11. The CDR3 sequence is CASGDWRGGLNEQFF. The CDR3 DNA reads as TGTGCCAGCGGGGACTGGCGGGGGGGCCTCAATGAGCAGTTCTTC.

V and J are TRBV4-2 and TRBJ2-2; 10 bases line up with TRBD1. Germline CDR1 reads LGHNA; CDR2 reads YNFKEQ. V lost 0 bases and J lost 0; bases outside the gene matches: 4. This CDR3 is built from 18 residues. The CDR3 loop is CASSQDFGTGANTGELFF. The CDR3 DNA sequence: TGTGCCAGCAGCCAAGATTTTGGGACAGGGGCGAACACCGGGGAGCTGTTTTTT.

The V and J genes are TRBV5-1 and TRBJ2-3; either TRBD1 or TRBD2 may fit D (5 bases each). This CDR3 has 15 amino acids. CDR1 and CDR2 from the germline V gene are SGHRS and YFSETQ. Trimming shortened V by 3 bases and J by 0 bases, and 11 bases separated the two germline ends. CDR3 coding DNA: TGCGCCAGCAGCTCCTCGGGACGGAGCACAGATACGCAGTATTTT. This sequence encodes CASSSSGRSTDTQYF. The full variable domain, with the rest looked up from reference TRBV5-1 and TRBJ2-3, is KAGVTQTPRYLIKTRGQQVTLSCSPISGHRSVSWYQQTPGQGLQFLFEYFSETQRNKGNFPGRFSGRQFSNSRSEMNVSTLELGDSALYLCASSSSGRSTDTQYFGPGTRLTVL.

In this sample, this clone turned up once. Since the CDR3 does not end with the conserved phenylalanine or tryptophan, this likely comes from a read error. V gene TRBV9 combines with J gene TRBJ1-3; D perhaps matches TRBD1 (5 bases). The CDR3 has 18 amino acids. Germline V gene data show CDR1 as SGDLS and CDR2 as YYNGEE. The CDR3 sequence: CTSSVASPGAFSGNTIYS. CDR3 in DNA: TGTACCAGCAGCGTAGCCTCCCCCGGGGCCTTCTCTGGAAACACCATATATTCT.

This chain links TRBV28 with TRBJ2-5; TRBD2 matches at 10 bases. V lost 5 bases, J lost 5 bases, and 8 bases stayed unmatched. Germline V gives CDR1 MDHEN, CDR2 SYDVKM. This CDR3 contains 15 residues. CDR3 region: CASSAGTSVLETQYF. The CDR3 coding sequence is TGTGCCAGCAGTGCCGGGACTAGCGTGCTGGAGACCCAGTACTTC.

This clone was observed once. The J gene is TRBJ2-7, the V gene TRBV7-9, with D perhaps TRBD2 (5 bases). Between the trimmed V and J ends, which lost 5 bases and 3 bases, there was a span of 11 bases. There are 13 residues in the CDR3. Germline CDR1 reads SEHNR; CDR2 reads FQNEAQ (reference sequence). The CDR3 loop is CASSIDYFYEQYF. The CDR3 bases are TGTGCCAGCAGCATCGACTATTTCTACGAGCAGTACTTC.

This chain links TRBV7-3 with TRBJ2-1; either TRBD1 or TRBD2 may fit D (5 bases each). Germline V gene lookup returns CDR1 SGHTA and CDR2 FQGTGA. The CDR3 is 15 amino acids. Trimming removed 5 bases at V and 3 bases at J, with 14 bases between. CDR3 loop: CASSLPGRGYNEQFF. In DNA form, the CDR3 reads TGTGCCAGCAGCCTACCGGGACGTGGCTACAATGAGCAGTTCTTC.

The CDR3 reads CASSLQNTEAFF. Written as DNA, the CDR3 is TGTGCCAGCAGCTTACAGAACACTGAAGCTTTCTTT. The rearrangement uses TRBV7-6 and TRBJ1-1; D call uncertain. The germline V and J ends were trimmed by 2 bases and 1 base, with 2 bases remaining between them. This CDR3 is built from 12 residues. Germline assignment: CDR1 SGHVS and CDR2 FNYEAQ.

To note about this clone: The germline gene is not matched at one end of the junction; a read error may be the cause. Other DNA sequences in the same sample also yield this CDR3. The V and J genes are TRBV28 and TRBJ2-1, with 8 nucleotides matching TRBD2. Germline CDR1 MDHEN, CDR2 SYDVKM. The length of the CDR3 is 12 residues. The CDR3 loop reads CASSPTSGSLIF. The CDR3 DNA sequence: TGTGCCAGCAGTCCAACCAGCGGGAGTTTAATCTTC.

The chain couples TRBV19 to TRBJ1-1; no clear D. The CDR3 runs to 15 residues. CDR1 is LNHDA, CDR2 SQIVND, per germline (reference sequence). V gave up 3 bases and J gave up 1 base, with 12 bases separating them. The CDR3 region is CASSMRYGGNTEAFF. CDR3 in DNA: TGTGCCAGTAGTATGAGGTATGGCGGGAACACTGAAGCTTTCTTT.

This clone was found a few times. The J gene is TRBJ1-6, the V gene TRBV5-1; a possible D gene is TRBD1 (5 bases). CDR1 and CDR2 from the germline V gene are SGHRS and YFSETQ. The CDR3 runs 15 residues. Trimming removed 4 bases at V and 9 bases at J, with 17 bases between. The CDR3: CASSGASGYVSPLHF. The DNA of the CDR3 is TGCGCCAGCAGCGGGGCGTCAGGGTACGTTTCACCCCTCCACTTT.

The chain recombines TRBV6-7 with TRBJ2-1; D not resolved. TRBV6-7 has ORF status, its function being uncertain. V lost 10 bases to trimming and J lost 4 bases, with 26 bases between them. The CDR3 consists of 17 residues. The CDR3 region has the DNA TGTGCCACATGCCACCCTACGATGACCAAGGAATACAATGAGCAGTTCTTC. Translated, it gives CATCHPTMTKEYNEQFF.

The rearrangement joins TRBV29-1 to TRBJ2-7; 11 bases line up with TRBD2. There are 14 residues in the CDR3. The germline V gene has CDR1 SQVTM and CDR2 ANQGSEA. Trimming removed 4 bases from V and 4 bases from J; junction bases left unmatched: 6. The CDR3: CSVAFTSGRYEQYF. The CDR3 bases are TGCAGCGTTGCCTTTACTAGCGGGAGATACGAGCAGTACTTC.